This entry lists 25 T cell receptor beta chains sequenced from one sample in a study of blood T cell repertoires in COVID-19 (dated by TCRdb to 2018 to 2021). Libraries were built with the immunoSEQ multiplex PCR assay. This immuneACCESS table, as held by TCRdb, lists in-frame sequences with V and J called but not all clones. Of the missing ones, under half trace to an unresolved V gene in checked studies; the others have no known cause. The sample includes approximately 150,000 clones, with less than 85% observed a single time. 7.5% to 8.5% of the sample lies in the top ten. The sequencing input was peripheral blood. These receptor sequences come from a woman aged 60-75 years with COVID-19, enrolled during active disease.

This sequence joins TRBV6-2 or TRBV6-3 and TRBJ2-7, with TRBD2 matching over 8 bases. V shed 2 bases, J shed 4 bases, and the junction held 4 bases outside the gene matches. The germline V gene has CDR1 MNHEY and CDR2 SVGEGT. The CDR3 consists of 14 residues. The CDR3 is CASSYGTSVYEQYF. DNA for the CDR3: TGTGCCAGCAGTTACGGGACTAGTGTATACGAGCAGTACTTC.

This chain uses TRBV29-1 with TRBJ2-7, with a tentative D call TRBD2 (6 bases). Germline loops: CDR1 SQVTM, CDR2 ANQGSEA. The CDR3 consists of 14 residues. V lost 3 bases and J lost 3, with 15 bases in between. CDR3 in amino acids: CSVEGGGRNYEQYF. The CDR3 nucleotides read TGCAGCGTTGAGGGGGGAGGTAGGAACTACGAGCAGTACTTC.

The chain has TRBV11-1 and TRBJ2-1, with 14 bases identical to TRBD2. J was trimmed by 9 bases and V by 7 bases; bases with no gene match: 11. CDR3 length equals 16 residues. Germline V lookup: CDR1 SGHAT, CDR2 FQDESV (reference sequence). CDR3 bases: TGTGCCAGCACCCGAGAAGGACTAGCGGGGGGTTTTGAGCAGTTCTTC. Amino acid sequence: CASTREGLAGGFEQFF. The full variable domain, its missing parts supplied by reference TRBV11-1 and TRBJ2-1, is EAEVAQSPRYKITEKSQAVAFWCDPISGHATLYWYRQILGQGPELLVQFQDESVVDDSQLPKDRFSAERLKGVDSTLKIQPAELGDSAMYLCASTREGLAGGFEQFFGPGTRLTVL.

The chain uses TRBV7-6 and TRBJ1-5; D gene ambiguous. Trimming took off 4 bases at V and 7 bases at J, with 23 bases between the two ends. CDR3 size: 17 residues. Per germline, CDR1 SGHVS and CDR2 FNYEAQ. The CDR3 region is CASSSEQTQFAGQPQHF. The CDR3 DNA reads TGTGCCAGCAGCTCCGAACAGACCCAGTTCGCAGGCCAGCCCCAGCATTTT. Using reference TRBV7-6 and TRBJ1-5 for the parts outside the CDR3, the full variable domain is GAGVSQSPRYKVTKRGQDVALRCDPISGHVSLYWYRQALGQGPEFLTYFNYEAQQDKSGLPNDRFSAERPEGSISTLTIQRTEQRDSAMYRCASSSEQTQFAGQPQHFGDGTRLSIL.

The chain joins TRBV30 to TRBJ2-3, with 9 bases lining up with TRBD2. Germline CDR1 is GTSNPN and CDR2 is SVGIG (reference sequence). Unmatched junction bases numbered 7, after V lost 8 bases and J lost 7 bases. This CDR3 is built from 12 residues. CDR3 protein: CAAGLAIYTQYF. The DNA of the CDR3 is TGTGCCGCGGGACTAGCTATATATACGCAGTATTTT. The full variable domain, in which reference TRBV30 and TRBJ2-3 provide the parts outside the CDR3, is SQTIHQWPATLVQPVGSPLSLECTVEGTSNPNLYWYRQAAGRGLQLLFYSVGIGQISSEVPQNLSASRPQDRQFILSSKKLLLSDSGFYLCAAGLAIYTQYFGPGTRLTVL.

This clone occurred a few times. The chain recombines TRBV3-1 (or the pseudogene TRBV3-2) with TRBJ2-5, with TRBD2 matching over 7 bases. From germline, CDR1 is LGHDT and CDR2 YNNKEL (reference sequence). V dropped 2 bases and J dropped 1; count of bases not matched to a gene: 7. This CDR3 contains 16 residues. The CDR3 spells CASSQPAGVGQETQYF. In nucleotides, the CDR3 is TGTGCCAGCAGCCAACCGGCGGGAGTGGGCCAAGAGACCCAGTACTTC.

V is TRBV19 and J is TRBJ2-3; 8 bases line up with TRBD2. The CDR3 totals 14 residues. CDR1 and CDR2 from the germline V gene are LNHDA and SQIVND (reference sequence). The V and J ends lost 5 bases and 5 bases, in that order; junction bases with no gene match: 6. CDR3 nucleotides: TGTGCCAGTAGTCCTTTCGGGGGGGGAGATACGCAGTATTTT. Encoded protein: CASSPFGGGDTQYF.

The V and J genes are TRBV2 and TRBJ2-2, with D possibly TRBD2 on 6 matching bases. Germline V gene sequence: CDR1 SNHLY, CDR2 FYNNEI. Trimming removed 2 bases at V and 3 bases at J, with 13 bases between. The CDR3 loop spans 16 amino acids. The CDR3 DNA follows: TGTGCCAGCAGTGAAACCGCGGGGAGGTACACCGGGGAGCTGTTTTTT. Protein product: CASSETAGRYTGELFF. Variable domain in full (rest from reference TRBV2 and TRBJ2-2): EPEVTQTPSHQVTQMGQEVILRCVPISNHLYFYWYRQILGQKVEFLVSFYNNEISEKSEIFDDQFSVERPDGSNFTLKIRSTKLEDSAMYFCASSETAGRYTGELFFGEGSRLTVL.

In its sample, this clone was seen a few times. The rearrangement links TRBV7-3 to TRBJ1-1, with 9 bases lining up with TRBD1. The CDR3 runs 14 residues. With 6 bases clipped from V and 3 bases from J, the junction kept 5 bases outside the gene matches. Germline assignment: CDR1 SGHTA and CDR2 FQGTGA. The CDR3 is CASSRTGADTEAFF. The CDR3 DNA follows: TGTGCCAGCAGTCGGACAGGGGCCGACACTGAAGCTTTCTTT.

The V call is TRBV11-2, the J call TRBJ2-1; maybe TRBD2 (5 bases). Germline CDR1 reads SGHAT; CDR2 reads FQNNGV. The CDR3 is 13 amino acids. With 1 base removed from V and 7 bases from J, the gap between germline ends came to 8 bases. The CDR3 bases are TGTGCCAGCAGCTTAGGCGGGTCGAATGAGCAGTTCTTC. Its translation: CASSLGGSNEQFF.

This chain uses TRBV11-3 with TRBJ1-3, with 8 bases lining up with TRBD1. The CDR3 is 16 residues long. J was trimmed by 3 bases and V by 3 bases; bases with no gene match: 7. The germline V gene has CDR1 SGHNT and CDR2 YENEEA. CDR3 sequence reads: CASSFEDRAGGNTIYF. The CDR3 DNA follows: TGTGCCAGCAGCTTCGAGGACAGGGCGGGTGGAAACACCATATATTTT.

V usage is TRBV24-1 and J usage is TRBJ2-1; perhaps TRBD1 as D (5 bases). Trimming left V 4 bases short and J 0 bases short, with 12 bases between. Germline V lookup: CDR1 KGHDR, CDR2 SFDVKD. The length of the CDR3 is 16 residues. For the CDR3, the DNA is TGTGCCACCAGTGACCAGGACAAAAACTCCTACAATGAGCAGTTCTTC. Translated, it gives CATSDQDKNSYNEQFF.

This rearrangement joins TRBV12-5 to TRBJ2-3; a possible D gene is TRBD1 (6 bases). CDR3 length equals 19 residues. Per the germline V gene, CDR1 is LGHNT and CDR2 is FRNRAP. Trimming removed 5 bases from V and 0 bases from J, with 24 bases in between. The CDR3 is CASGRGSDRDTLSTDTQYF. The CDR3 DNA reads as TGTGCTAGTGGTAGGGGCTCGGACCGGGACACCCTGAGCACAGATACGCAGTATTTT.

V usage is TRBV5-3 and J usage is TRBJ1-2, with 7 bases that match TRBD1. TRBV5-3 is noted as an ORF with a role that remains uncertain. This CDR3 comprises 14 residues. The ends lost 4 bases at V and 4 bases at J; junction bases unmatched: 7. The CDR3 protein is CARSPDRTGYGYTF. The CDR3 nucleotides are TGTGCCAGAAGCCCCGACCGGACAGGCTATGGCTACACCTTC.

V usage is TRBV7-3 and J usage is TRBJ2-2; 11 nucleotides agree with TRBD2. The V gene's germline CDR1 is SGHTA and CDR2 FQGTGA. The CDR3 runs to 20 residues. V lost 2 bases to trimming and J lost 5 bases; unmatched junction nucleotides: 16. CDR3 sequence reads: CASSLLPPSGGQGRTGELFF. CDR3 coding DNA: TGTGCCAGCAGCTTACTCCCCCCTAGCGGGGGGCAAGGGAGGACCGGGGAGCTGTTTTTT.

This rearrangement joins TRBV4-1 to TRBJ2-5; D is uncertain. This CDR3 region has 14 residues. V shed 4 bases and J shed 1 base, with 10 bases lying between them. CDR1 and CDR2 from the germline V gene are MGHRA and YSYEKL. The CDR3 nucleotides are TGCGCCAGCAGCCTCAGTTTTTTCCAAGAGACCCAGTACTTC. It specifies CASSLSFFQETQYF.

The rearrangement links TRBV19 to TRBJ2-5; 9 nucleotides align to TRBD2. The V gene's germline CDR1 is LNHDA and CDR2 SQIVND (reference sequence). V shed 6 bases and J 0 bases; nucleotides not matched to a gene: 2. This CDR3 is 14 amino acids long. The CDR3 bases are TGTGCCAGTAGCGTAGCGGGAGACCAAGAGACCCAGTACTTC. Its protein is CASSVAGDQETQYF.

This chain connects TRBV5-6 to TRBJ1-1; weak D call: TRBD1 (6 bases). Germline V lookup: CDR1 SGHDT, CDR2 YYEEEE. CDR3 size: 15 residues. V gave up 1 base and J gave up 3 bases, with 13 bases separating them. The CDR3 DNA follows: TGTGCCAGCAGCTTGACAGCAGGGGTCCACACTGAAGCTTTCTTT. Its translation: CASSLTAGVHTEAFF.

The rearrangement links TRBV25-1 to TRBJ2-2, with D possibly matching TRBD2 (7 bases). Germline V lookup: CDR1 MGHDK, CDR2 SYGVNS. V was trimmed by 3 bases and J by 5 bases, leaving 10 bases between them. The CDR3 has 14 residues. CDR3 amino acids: CASSDRGGTGELFF. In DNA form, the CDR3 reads TGTGCCAGCAGTGACAGGGGAGGGACCGGGGAGCTGTTTTTT.

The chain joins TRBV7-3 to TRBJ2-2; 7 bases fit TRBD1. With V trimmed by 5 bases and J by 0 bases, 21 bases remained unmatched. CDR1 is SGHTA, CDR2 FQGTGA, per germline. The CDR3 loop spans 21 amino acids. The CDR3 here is CASSPHVGTVRYGANTGELFF. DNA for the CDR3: TGTGCCAGCAGCCCCCATGTGGGGACAGTAAGGTATGGTGCGAACACCGGGGAGCTGTTTTTT.

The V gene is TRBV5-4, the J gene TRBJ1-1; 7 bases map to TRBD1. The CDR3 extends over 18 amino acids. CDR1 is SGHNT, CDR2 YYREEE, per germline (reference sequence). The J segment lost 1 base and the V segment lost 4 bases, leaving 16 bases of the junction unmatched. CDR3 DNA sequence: TGTGCCAGCAGCGACACTGGGACAGCCAGCATCTGGAACACTGAAGCTTTCTTT. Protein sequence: CASSDTGTASIWNTEAFF. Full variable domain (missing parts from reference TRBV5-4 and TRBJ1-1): ETGVTQSPTHLIKTRGQQVTLRCSSQSGHNTVSWYQQALGQGPQFIFQYYREEENGRGNFPPRFSGLQFPNYSSELNVNALELDDSALYLCASSDTGTASIWNTEAFFGQGTRLTVV.

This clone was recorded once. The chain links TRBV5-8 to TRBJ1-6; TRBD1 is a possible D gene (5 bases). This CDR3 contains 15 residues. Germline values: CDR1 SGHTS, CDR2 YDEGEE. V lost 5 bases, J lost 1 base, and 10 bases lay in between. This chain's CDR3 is CASRSRASYNSPLHF. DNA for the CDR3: TGTGCCAGCAGGTCCAGGGCATCCTATAATTCACCCCTCCACTTT.

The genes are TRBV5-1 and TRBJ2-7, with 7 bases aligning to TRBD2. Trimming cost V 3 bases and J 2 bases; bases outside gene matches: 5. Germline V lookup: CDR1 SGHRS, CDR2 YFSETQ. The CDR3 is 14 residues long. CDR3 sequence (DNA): TGCGCCAGCAGCTGGGGGGGTGAGACCTACGAGCAGTACTTC. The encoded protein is CASSWGGETYEQYF.

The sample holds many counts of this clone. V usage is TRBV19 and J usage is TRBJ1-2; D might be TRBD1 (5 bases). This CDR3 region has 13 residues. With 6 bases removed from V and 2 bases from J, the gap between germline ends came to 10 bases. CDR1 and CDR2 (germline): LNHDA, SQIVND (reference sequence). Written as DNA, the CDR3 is TGTGCCAGTAGCATGACAGTGAACTATGGCTACACCTTC. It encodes CASSMTVNYGYTF.

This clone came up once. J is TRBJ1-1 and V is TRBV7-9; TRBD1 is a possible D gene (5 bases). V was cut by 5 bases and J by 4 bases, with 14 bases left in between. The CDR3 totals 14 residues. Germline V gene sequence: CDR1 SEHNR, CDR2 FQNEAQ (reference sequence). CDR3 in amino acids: CASSPRGDGTEAFF. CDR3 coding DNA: TGTGCCAGCAGCCCCCGGGGGGACGGCACTGAAGCTTTCTTT.